These 21 T cell receptor beta chains share one sample of origin, sequenced in a study of graft-versus-host responses after intestinal transplantation. Method: immunoSEQ multiplex PCR; TCRdb's copy keeps in-frame clones and lacks some. The sample shows about 27,000 clones, just over 90% of them seen only once. The source material was PBMCs, sampled 18 days after transplant. All receptors derive from a human patient who received an intestinal transplant, so some T cells may come from the graft donor.

In this sample, this clone turned up once. J is TRBJ1-1 and V is TRBV7-8, with unresolved D. There are 12 residues in the CDR3. Trimming stripped 5 bases from V and 0 bases from J, with 4 bases between. Germline CDR1 SGHVS, CDR2 FQNEAQ. The CDR3: CASSLLNTEAFF. CDR3 sequence (DNA): TGTGCCAGCAGCCTCCTGAACACTGAAGCTTTCTTT.

The V call is TRBV7-2, the J call TRBJ2-5, with D unclear. The germline CDR1 and CDR2 sequences are SGHTA and FQGNSA. The CDR3 is 14 amino acids. V was cut by 3 bases and J by 4 bases, with 12 bases left in between. The CDR3 loop reads CASSFIGSGETQYF. In DNA form, the CDR3 reads TGTGCCAGCAGCTTCATCGGTTCCGGAGAGACCCAGTACTTC.

The rearrangement joins TRBV27 to TRBJ2-1; no firm D call. CDR1 is MNHEY and CDR2 is SMNVEV in the germline V gene (reference sequence). CDR3 length equals 15 residues. V was pared by 0 bases and J by 6 bases, with 12 bases between. In DNA form, the CDR3 reads TGTGCCAGCAGTTTATCGCACCCCTCTTTCAATGAGCAGTTCTTC. Translation gives CASSLSHPSFNEQFF.

Remarks on this clone: One end of the junction does not line up with germline, which may come from a read error. This rearrangement joins TRBV5-1 to TRBJ2-5; TRBD1 agrees at 11 bases. The CDR3 has 16 amino acids. The germline V gene has CDR1 SGHRS and CDR2 YFSETQ. CDR3 amino acids: CASSLGDRGSREAQYF. The DNA of the CDR3 is TGCGCCAGCAGCTTGGGGGACAGGGGGTCAAGAGAGGCCCAGTACTTC.

The rearrangement uses TRBV9 and TRBJ2-3, with D possibly matching TRBD2 (7 bases). CDR1 and CDR2 (germline): SGDLS, YYNGEE. V was clipped by 1 base and J by 0 bases, with 18 bases between them. The CDR3 covers 18 residues. CDR3 loop: CASSVFGGPTHSTDTQYF. Written as DNA, the CDR3 is TGTGCCAGCAGCGTATTCGGGGGGCCCACACATAGCACAGATACGCAGTATTTT.

This clone is a singleton in its sample. The chain employs TRBV28 and TRBJ2-5; 7 positions agree with TRBD1. CDR3 size: 16 residues. The J segment lost 0 bases and the V segment lost 5 bases, leaving 9 bases of the junction unmatched. The germline V gene has CDR1 MDHEN and CDR2 SYDVKM. The chain's CDR3 is CASSTSGQADQETQYF. Here the CDR3 DNA reads TGTGCCAGCAGTACCAGTGGACAGGCCGACCAAGAGACCCAGTACTTC.

This clone was observed a single time. The chain couples TRBV11-3 to TRBJ2-7, with 12 nucleotides matching TRBD1. Germline V gene lookup returns CDR1 SGHNT and CDR2 YENEEA. The V gene end was trimmed by 6 bases and the J gene end by 5 bases; junction bases not matched to a gene: 14. The length of the CDR3 is 17 residues. The chain's CDR3 is CASRHPPDGTGGHEQYF. CDR3 sequence (DNA): TGTGCCAGCAGACACCCCCCCGACGGGACAGGGGGCCACGAGCAGTACTTC. The full variable domain, its missing parts supplied by reference TRBV11-3 and TRBJ2-7, is EAGVVQSPRYKIIEKKQPVAFWCNPISGHNTLYWYLQNLGQGPELLIRYENEEAVDDSQLPKDRFSAERLKGVDSTLKIQPAELGDSAVYLCASRHPPDGTGGHEQYFGPGTRLTVT.

V is TRBV11-2 and J is TRBJ2-1; TRBD2 matches at 11 bases. Per germline, CDR1 SGHAT and CDR2 FQNNGV. This CDR3 has 18 residues. V was clipped by 3 bases and J by 5 bases; unmatched bases: 12. CDR3 amino acids: CASSFPLAGGLKNNEQFF. CDR3 DNA sequence: TGTGCCAGCAGCTTCCCCCTAGCGGGGGGCCTTAAGAACAATGAGCAGTTCTTC.

The CDR3 DNA reads as TGTGCCAGCAGCCAATTGAATGAAAAACTGTTTTTT. Encoded protein: CASSQLNEKLFF. The chain carries TRBV16 and TRBJ1-4; no clear D. V lost 1 base to trimming and J lost 5 bases, with 2 bases between them. From germline, CDR1 is KGHSY and CDR2 FQNENV. There are 12 residues in the CDR3. Complete variable domain (other parts from reference TRBV16 and TRBJ1-4): GEEVAQTPKHLVRGEGQKAKLYCAPIKGHSYVFWYQQVLKNEFKFLISFQNENVFDETGMPKERFSAKCLPNSPCSLEIQATKLEDSAVYFCASSQLNEKLFFGSGTQLSVL.

V usage is TRBV19 and J usage is TRBJ2-4; D gene unclear. V lost 8 bases and J lost 1, with 9 bases in between. Looked up from germline, CDR1 is LNHDA and CDR2 is SQIVND (reference sequence). This CDR3 comprises 13 residues. In DNA, the CDR3 is TGTGCCAGTGCCGACCTTGCCAAAAACATTCAGTACTTC. Protein: CASADLAKNIQYF.

The gene calls are TRBV27 and TRBJ2-3; D is ambiguous. Germline V lookup: CDR1 MNHEY, CDR2 SMNVEV (reference sequence). V was cut by 4 bases and J by 10 bases, with 9 bases left in between. The CDR3 is 11 amino acids. The CDR3 sequence: CASSSDLAQYF. The CDR3 DNA sequence: TGTGCCAGCAGTTCGGACCTGGCGCAGTATTTT.

CDR3 region: CASSLRTAGETQYF. The CDR3 nucleotides are TGCGCCAGCAGCCTCAGGACAGCCGGGGAGACCCAGTACTTC. The chain couples TRBV4-3 to TRBJ2-5; possibly TRBD1 for D (6 bases). V was trimmed by 4 bases and J by 5 bases, leaving 14 bases between them. The CDR3 loop spans 14 amino acids. Germline-derived CDR1 and CDR2 are LGHNA and YSLEER.

In regard to this clone: The junction shows a germline mismatch at one end, possibly a read error. V and J are TRBV6-1 and TRBJ1-2; D is ambiguous. The CDR3 contains 13 residues. The germline V gene has CDR1 MNHNS and CDR2 SASEGT. The CDR3 is CASSTRSFSIQIF. The CDR3 DNA reads as TGTGCCAGCAGTACGAGGAGCTTTTCCATCCAGATCTTC.

The V gene is TRBV19, the J gene TRBJ1-5; 7 nucleotides match TRBD1. The germline V gene has CDR1 LNHDA and CDR2 SQIVND (reference sequence). Losses at the gene ends were 8 bases for V and 4 bases for J; bases not matched to a gene: 5. The CDR3 has 13 amino acids. DNA for the CDR3: TGTGCCAGTGCTGGACAGGTAAATCAGCCCCAGCATTTT. It translates to CASAGQVNQPQHF.

The rearrangement uses TRBV6-1 and TRBJ1-6; 7 bases are shared with TRBD1. The CDR3 is 15 residues long. Germline-derived CDR1 and CDR2 are MNHNS and SASEGT. J gave up 5 bases and V 9 bases, and 10 bases lay outside the gene matches. CDR3 in DNA: TGTGCCAGAGTGGGGAGGCAGGGGGATAATTCACCCCTCCACTTT. This codes for CARVGRQGDNSPLHF.

The chain combines TRBV27 with TRBJ2-7, with unresolved D. Germline V gene data show CDR1 as MNHEY and CDR2 as SMNVEV (reference sequence). CDR3 size: 15 residues. Trimming shortened V by 5 bases and J by 3 bases, and 17 bases separated the two germline ends. In DNA, the CDR3 is TGTGCCAGCAGTCCTACGGGTCCCAAGGACTACGAGCAGTACTTC. Protein product: CASSPTGPKDYEQYF.

The J gene is TRBJ1-3, the V gene TRBV15; 8 bases line up with TRBD1. Germline CDR1 is LNHNV and CDR2 is YYDKDF (reference sequence). This CDR3 contains 17 residues. The V gene end was trimmed by 0 bases and the J gene end by 4 bases; junction bases not matched to a gene: 8. The CDR3 DNA follows: TGTGCCACCAGCAGAGATGGAGGGACAGGCCCCGGAAACACCATATATTTT. It encodes CATSRDGGTGPGNTIYF.

This chain uses TRBV4-1 with TRBJ1-5; D is possibly TRBD1 (5 bases). V lost 1 base to trimming and J lost 5 bases, with 6 bases between them. Germline V gene data show CDR1 as MGHRA and CDR2 as YSYEKL. The CDR3 runs to 13 residues. CDR3 nucleotide sequence: TGCGCCAGCAGCCAAGGAGGGGATCAGCCCCAGCATTTT. Its protein product is CASSQGGDQPQHF.

The CDR3 nucleotides read TGTGCCAGCAGCCAAGGGGCCTGGTTAGCTTTCTTT. This codes for CASSQGAWLAFF. The J gene is TRBJ1-1, the V gene TRBV14; D gene ambiguous. The CDR3 runs 12 residues. V lost 1 base, J lost 10 bases, and 10 bases lay in between. Germline V gene sequence: CDR1 SGHDN, CDR2 FVKESK.

The gene calls are TRBV6-5 and TRBJ1-3, with TRBD1 as a possible D gene (5 bases). Per the germline V gene, CDR1 is MNHEY and CDR2 is SVGAGI. This CDR3 region has 13 residues. V was shortened by 5 bases and J by 4 bases, with 9 bases between the two germline ends. The CDR3 loop is CASSPGQGNTIYF. CDR3 DNA: TGTGCCAGCAGTCCCGGACAAGGAAACACCATATATTTT.

The chain employs TRBV21-1 and TRBJ1-2. TRBV21-1 is marked as a pseudogene. CDR3 size: 14 residues. CDR3 loop: CASSKEGRAGGYTF. The CDR3 DNA is TGTGCCAGCAGCAAAGAGGGCAGGGCGGGGGGCTACACCTTC.